Following are 14 T cell receptor beta chains from one sample sequenced in a study of cytomegalovirus exposure and HLA in healthy donors. This PCR relied on a set of 60 Vbeta primers and 13 Jbeta primers. Measured with immunoSEQ multiplex PCR; TCRdb has only the in-frame clones, and not every one. In the table there are about 300,000 clones, roughly 89% of which are singletons. The sequencing input was PBMCs. The receptors shown here come from a man aged 35 to 55 in good health and CMV-seropositive.

The chain has TRBV7-8 and TRBJ2-2, with TRBD1 identical over 7 bases. Germline V lookup: CDR1 SGHVS, CDR2 FQNEAQ. The CDR3 loop spans 17 amino acids. The trim removed 2 bases at V and 6 bases at J, leaving 12 bases unmatched. CDR3 coding DNA: TGTGCCAGCAGCTTAAACGGGCAGGGGGAGTTAGCCGGGGAGCTGTTTTTT. This gives the protein CASSLNGQGELAGELFF.

In the case of this clone: The sample holds other DNA sequences that translate to the same CDR3. This chain links TRBV7-9 with TRBJ1-4, with 7 bases identical to TRBD1. The CDR3 sequence is 15 residues long. J gave up 4 bases and V 3 bases, and 5 bases lay outside the gene matches. Germline V gene sequence: CDR1 SEHNR, CDR2 FQNEAQ (reference sequence). The CDR3 region has the DNA TGTGCCAGCAGCTTTACAGGGGCGAATAATGAAAAACTGTTTTTT. Its translation: CASSFTGANNEKLFF.

The chain combines TRBV11-2 with TRBJ2-7; D possibly corresponds to TRBD1 (7 bases). Trimming pared 0 bases from V and 4 bases from J, leaving 19 bases between. This CDR3 contains 17 residues. Germline CDR1 is SGHAT and CDR2 is FQNNGV. CDR3 in amino acids: CASSLDPEGAGRYEQYF. DNA of the CDR3: TGTGCCAGCAGCTTAGATCCGGAGGGGGCAGGGAGATACGAGCAGTACTTC.

The genes are TRBV5-8 and TRBJ1-5, with unresolved D. Germline loops: CDR1 SGHTS, CDR2 YDEGEE. V was pared by 1 base and J by 3 bases, with 5 bases between. There are 13 residues in the CDR3. CDR3: CASSLRYNQPQHF. For the CDR3, the DNA is TGTGCCAGCAGCTTGCGGTACAATCAGCCCCAGCATTTT.

J is TRBJ1-1 and V is TRBV5-4; 9 nucleotides match TRBD1. The CDR3 runs 14 residues. Germline-derived CDR1 and CDR2 are SGHNT and YYREEE (reference sequence). With 5 bases clipped from V and 3 bases from J, the junction kept 5 bases outside the gene matches. The CDR3 sequence is CASRIQGADTEAFF. The CDR3 nucleotides are TGTGCCAGCAGAATACAGGGGGCCGACACTGAAGCTTTCTTT.

Only a few counts were recorded for this clone. V and J are TRBV5-1 and TRBJ1-3; 7 bases map to TRBD1. Germline V lookup: CDR1 SGHRS, CDR2 YFSETQ. The V gene end was trimmed by 4 bases and the J gene end by 2 bases; junction bases not matched to a gene: 0. This CDR3 is built from 13 residues. The CDR3 protein is CASSQGAGNTIYF. The CDR3 bases are TGCGCCAGCAGCCAGGGGGCTGGAAACACCATATATTTT.

The chain combines TRBV5-1 with TRBJ2-2, with TRBD2 identical over 11 bases. Unmatched junction bases numbered 2, after V lost 3 bases and J lost 4 bases. Germline V CDR1 and CDR2: SGHRS, YFSETQ. CDR3 length: 15 residues. CDR3 sequence reads: CASSYTSGSTGELFF. In DNA form, the CDR3 reads TGCGCCAGCAGCTATACTAGCGGGAGCACCGGGGAGCTGTTTTTT.

This clone has just one count. The CDR3 DNA follows: TGCGCCAGCAGTGTAGGACTAGCGGGACACAATGAGCAGTTCTTC. It yields the protein CASSVGLAGHNEQFF. This sequence joins TRBV5-1 and TRBJ2-1; 12 positions match TRBD2. Germline loops: CDR1 SGHRS, CDR2 YFSETQ. The CDR3 spans 15 residues. J gave up 5 bases and V 5 bases, and 5 bases lay outside the gene matches.

The table lists this clone with a few counts. This sequence joins TRBV7-3 and TRBJ2-5; 9 positions agree with TRBD1. The CDR3 covers 15 residues. CDR1 SGHTA and CDR2 FQGTGA come from the germline V gene. The V gene end was trimmed by 5 bases and the J gene end by 5 bases; junction bases not matched to a gene: 9. The CDR3 reads CASSEYRGRGETQYF. CDR3 coding DNA: TGTGCCAGCAGCGAGTACAGGGGGCGCGGGGAGACCCAGTACTTC.

The chain employs TRBV5-5 and TRBJ2-1; D gene unclear. Trimming took off 4 bases at V and 8 bases at J, with 10 bases between the two ends. The germline gives CDR1 SGHKS, CDR2 YYEKEE (reference sequence). CDR3 size: 12 residues. CDR3 residues: CASSQDIHEQFF. In DNA, the CDR3 is TGTGCCAGCAGCCAAGACATCCATGAGCAGTTCTTC.

This clone showed up just once. The J gene is TRBJ2-1, the V gene TRBV28; 9 bases are a match to TRBD2. Germline loops: CDR1 MDHEN, CDR2 SYDVKM. Unmatched junction bases numbered 25, after V lost 8 bases and J lost 8 bases. The CDR3 is 19 amino acids. CDR3 sequence: CASQPWGLAQEVPTYEQFF. Here the CDR3 DNA reads TGTGCCAGCCAACCCTGGGGACTAGCCCAGGAGGTCCCCACCTATGAGCAGTTCTTC.

V gene TRBV10-1 combines with J gene TRBJ2-7; 10 bases match TRBD1. This CDR3 region has 16 residues. Germline V gene lookup returns CDR1 WNHNN and CDR2 SYGVQD (reference sequence). With 1 base clipped from V and 3 bases from J, the junction kept 6 bases outside the gene matches. CDR3: CASSEYGTGVHYEQYF. The CDR3, as DNA: TGCGCCAGCAGTGAGTACGGGACAGGGGTACACTACGAGCAGTACTTC.

This chain's CDR3 is CASSVRASTDTQYF. The CDR3 nucleotides are TGTGCCAGCAGCGTCCGAGCGAGCACAGATACGCAGTATTTT. V gene TRBV5-4 combines with J gene TRBJ2-3; D is unresolved. With 4 bases removed from V and 0 bases from J, the gap between germline ends came to 9 bases. The CDR3 loop spans 14 amino acids. Germline V lookup: CDR1 SGHNT, CDR2 YYREEE (reference sequence).

The chain links TRBV6-5 to TRBJ2-4; TRBD2 might be the D (5 bases). There are 15 residues in the CDR3. Germline V gene data show CDR1 as MNHEY and CDR2 as SVGAGI. V shed 2 bases and J shed 0 bases, with 8 bases lying between them. This CDR3 reads CASSYDGIAKNIQYF. CDR3 sequence (DNA): TGTGCCAGCAGTTACGACGGGATAGCCAAAAACATTCAGTACTTC.